This T cell receptor (beta chain) was obtained from a study of molecular identifiers for immune sequencing clone quantification. Trimming stripped 3 bases from V and 2 bases from J, with 5 bases between. This CDR3 region has 12 residues. Germline CDR1 is LNHDA and CDR2 is SQIVND (reference sequence). TCRdb independently ran MiXCR on the PCR reads; one entry per CDR3 protein. Of about 630,000 distinct CDR3 sequences listed, roughly 27% are singletons. This clonotype came up many times. The TCR was taken from a human donor in good health. Some libraries in this study had Jurkat cell RNA spiked in. Material for sequencing was naive CD8+ T cells from blood, with Jurkat cell RNA spiked in. Indicated subset: FACS-sorted CD8+CD4-CCR7+CD45RA+ naive T cells. V is TRBV19 and J is TRBJ2-7, with D tentatively TRBD1 or TRBD2 (5 bases each). CDR3 protein: CASSMGAYEQYF. The CDR3 DNA is TGTGCCAGTAGTATGGGGGCCTACGAGCAGTACTTC.